This T cell receptor (beta chain) was sequenced during a study of T cells in Graves' hyperthyroidism and ophthalmopathy. This clonotype has at least ten counts. Its antigen is not identified. Among ophthalmopathy patients, the Clinical Activity Score reached at least 3, the NOSPECS grade reached at least 4, and duration remained under 3 months. The source material, RNA transcripts, was used to amplify TCR beta CDR3 regions. The TCR CDR3 was amplified in a first-round RT-PCR using the HTBI primer set. TCRdb processed the multiplex PCR reads anew with MiXCR; each CDR3 protein has one entry. The repertoire includes 700,000 or so distinct CDR3 sequences, approximately 15% of them detected once, and around 12% sits in the top ten. The V gene lost 7 bases and the J gene lost 3 bases, with 9 bases spanning the gap. Germline V lookup: CDR1 LNHDA, CDR2 SQIVND (reference sequence). The CDR3 consists of 12 residues.

General observations from the study: The model predicted ophthalmopathy a median approximately six months before onset.

The rearrangement links TRBV19 to TRBJ1-1; D possibly corresponds to TRBD1 (6 bases). The TCR comes from a woman between 50 and 59 years old with Graves' ophthalmopathy. Sequenced: blood. The CDR3 reads CASMGGHTEAFF. CDR3 sequence (DNA): TGTGCCAGTATGGGGGGCCACACTGAAGCTTTCTTT.